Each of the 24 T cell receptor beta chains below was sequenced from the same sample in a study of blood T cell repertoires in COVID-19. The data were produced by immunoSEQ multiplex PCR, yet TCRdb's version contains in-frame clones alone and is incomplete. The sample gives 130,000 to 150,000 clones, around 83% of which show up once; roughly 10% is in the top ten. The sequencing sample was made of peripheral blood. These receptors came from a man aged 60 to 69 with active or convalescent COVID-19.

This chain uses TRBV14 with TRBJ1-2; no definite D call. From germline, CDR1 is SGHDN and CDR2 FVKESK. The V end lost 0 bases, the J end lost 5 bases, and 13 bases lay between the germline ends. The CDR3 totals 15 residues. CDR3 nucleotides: TGTGCCAGCAGCCAAGATCGCCAGACTCGATATGGCTACACCTTC. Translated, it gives CASSQDRQTRYGYTF.

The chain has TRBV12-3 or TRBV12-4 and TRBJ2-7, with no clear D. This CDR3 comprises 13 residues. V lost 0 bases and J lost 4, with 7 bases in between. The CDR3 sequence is CASSLAGRYEQYV. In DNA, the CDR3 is TGTGCCAGCAGTTTAGCTGGGCGTTACGAGCAGTACGTC.

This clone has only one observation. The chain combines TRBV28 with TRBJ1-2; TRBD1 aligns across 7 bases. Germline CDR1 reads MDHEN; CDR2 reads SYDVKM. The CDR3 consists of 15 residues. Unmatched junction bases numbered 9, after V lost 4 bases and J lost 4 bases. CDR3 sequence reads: CASSSESDRFYGYTF. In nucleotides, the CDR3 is TGTGCCAGCAGTTCAGAATCGGACAGGTTCTATGGCTACACCTTC.

CDR3 protein: CASSQVTSGRGGPGELFF. Written as DNA, the CDR3 is TGCGCCAGCAGCCAAGTCACTAGCGGGAGAGGGGGGCCCGGGGAGCTGTTTTTT. The gene calls are TRBV4-1 and TRBJ2-2; 11 positions agree with TRBD2. There are 18 residues in the CDR3. V trimming: 1 base; J trimming: 6 bases; junction bases outside the gene matches: 10. Germline assignment: CDR1 MGHRA and CDR2 YSYEKL.

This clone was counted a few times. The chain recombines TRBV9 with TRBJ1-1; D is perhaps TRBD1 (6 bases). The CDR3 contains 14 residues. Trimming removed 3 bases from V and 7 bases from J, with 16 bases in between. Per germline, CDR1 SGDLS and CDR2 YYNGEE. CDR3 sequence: CASSARTDQNEAFF. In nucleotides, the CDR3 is TGTGCCAGCAGCGCCAGGACAGACCAAAATGAAGCTTTCTTT.

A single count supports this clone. This CDR3 reads CASQFSNQPQHF. As DNA, the CDR3 is TGTGCCAGCCAGTTTAGCAATCAGCCCCAGCATTTT. J is TRBJ1-5 and V is TRBV19, with no clear D. The CDR3 length is 12 residues. Deletions cut 9 bases from V and 0 bases from J, with 6 bases between. From germline, CDR1 is LNHDA and CDR2 SQIVND (reference sequence).

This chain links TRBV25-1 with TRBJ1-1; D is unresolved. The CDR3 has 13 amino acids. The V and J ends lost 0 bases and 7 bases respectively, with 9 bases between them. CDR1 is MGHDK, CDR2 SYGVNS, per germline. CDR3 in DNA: TGTGCCAGCAGTGAATACCGGGTTAATGAAGCTTTCTTT. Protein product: CASSEYRVNEAFF.

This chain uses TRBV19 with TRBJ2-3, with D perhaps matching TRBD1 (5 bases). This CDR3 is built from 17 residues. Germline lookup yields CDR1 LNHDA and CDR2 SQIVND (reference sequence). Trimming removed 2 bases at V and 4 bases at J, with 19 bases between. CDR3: CASSIYPWGRRPDTQYF. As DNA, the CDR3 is TGTGCCAGTAGTATATATCCCTGGGGCCGGCGGCCAGATACGCAGTATTTT.

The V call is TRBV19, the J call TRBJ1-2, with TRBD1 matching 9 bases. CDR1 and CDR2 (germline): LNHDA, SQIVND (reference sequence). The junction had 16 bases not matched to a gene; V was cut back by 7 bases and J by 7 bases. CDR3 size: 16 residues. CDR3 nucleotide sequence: TGTGCCAGTACCCAAGGGGACAGGGAGAATGTAGGTGGCTACACCTTC. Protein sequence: CASTQGDRENVGGYTF.

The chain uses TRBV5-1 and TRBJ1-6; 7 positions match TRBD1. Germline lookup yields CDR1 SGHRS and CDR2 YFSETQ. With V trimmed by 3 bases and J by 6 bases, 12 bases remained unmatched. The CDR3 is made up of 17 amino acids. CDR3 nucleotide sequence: TGCGCCAGCAGCTCTGGACCCCCGGGACAGACTAATTCACCCCTCCACTTT. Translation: CASSSGPPGQTNSPLHF.

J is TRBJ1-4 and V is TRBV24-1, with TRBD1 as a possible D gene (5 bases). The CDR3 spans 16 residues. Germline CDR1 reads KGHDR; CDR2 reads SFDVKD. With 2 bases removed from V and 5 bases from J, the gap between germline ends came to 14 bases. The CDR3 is CATSDSRTSSNEKLFF. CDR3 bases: TGTGCCACCAGTGATTCGAGGACAAGTTCAAATGAAAAACTGTTTTTT.

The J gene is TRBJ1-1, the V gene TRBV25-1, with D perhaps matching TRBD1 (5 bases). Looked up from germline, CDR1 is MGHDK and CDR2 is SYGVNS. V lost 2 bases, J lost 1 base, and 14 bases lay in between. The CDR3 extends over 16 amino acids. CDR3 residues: CASSEQTEAPNTEAFF. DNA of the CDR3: TGTGCCAGCAGTGAACAGACAGAAGCCCCGAACACTGAAGCTTTCTTT.

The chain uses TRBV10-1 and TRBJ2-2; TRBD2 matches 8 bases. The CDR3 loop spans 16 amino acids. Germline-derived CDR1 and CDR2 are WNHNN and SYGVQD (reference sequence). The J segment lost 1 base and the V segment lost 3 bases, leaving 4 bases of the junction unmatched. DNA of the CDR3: TGCGCCAGCAGTGAAGGTAGCGGGGTGAACACCGGGGAGCTGTTTTTT. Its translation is CASSEGSGVNTGELFF.

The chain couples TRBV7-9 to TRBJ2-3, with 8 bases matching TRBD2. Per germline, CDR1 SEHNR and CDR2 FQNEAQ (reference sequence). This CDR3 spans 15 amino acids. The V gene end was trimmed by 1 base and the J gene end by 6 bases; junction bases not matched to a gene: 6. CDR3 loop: CASSLGRGGSDTQYF. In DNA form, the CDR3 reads TGTGCCAGCAGCTTAGGCCGGGGGGGATCCGATACGCAGTATTTT.

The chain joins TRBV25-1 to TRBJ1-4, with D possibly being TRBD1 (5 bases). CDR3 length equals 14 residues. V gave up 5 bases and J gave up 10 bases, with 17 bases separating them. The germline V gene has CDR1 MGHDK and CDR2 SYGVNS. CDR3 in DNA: TGTGCCAGCAGTCTCTCGGGGGGGAGAAGAAAACTGTTTTTT. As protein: CASSLSGGRRKLFF.

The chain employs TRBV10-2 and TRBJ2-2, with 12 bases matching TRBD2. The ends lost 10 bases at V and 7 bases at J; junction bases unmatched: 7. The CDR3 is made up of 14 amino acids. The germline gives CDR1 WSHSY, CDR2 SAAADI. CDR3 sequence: CAIGTSGWNGELFF. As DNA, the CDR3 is TGCGCCATAGGGACTAGCGGGTGGAACGGGGAGCTGTTTTTT.

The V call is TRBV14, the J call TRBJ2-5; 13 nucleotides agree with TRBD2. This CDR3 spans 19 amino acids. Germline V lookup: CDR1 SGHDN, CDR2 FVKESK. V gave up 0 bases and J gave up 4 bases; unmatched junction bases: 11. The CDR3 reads CASSQEEGLAGVGSETQYF. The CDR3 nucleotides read TGTGCCAGCAGCCAAGAGGAAGGACTAGCGGGAGTCGGGTCAGAGACCCAGTACTTC.

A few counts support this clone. In nucleotides, the CDR3 is TGTGCCAGCAGCGTAGCAGGGCAGGCTCGGAATTCACCCCTCCACTTT. Protein sequence: CASSVAGQARNSPLHF. The chain recombines TRBV9 with TRBJ1-6; TRBD1 might be the D (5 bases). Trimming pared 0 bases from V and 7 bases from J, leaving 14 bases between. Germline V CDR1 and CDR2: SGDLS, YYNGEE. This CDR3 region has 16 residues.

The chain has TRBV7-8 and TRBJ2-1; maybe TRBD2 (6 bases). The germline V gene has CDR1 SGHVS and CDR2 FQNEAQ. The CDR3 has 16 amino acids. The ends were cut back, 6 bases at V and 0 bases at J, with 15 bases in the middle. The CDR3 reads CASSSPTGGSYNEQFF. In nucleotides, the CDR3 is TGTGCCAGCAGTTCCCCTACCGGGGGCTCCTACAATGAGCAGTTCTTC.

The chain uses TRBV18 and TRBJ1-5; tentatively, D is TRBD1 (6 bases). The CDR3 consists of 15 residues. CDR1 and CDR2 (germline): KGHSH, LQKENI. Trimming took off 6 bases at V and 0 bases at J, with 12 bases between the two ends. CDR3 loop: CASSLGQISNQPQHF. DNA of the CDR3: TGTGCCAGCTCGCTAGGACAGATTAGCAATCAGCCCCAGCATTTT.

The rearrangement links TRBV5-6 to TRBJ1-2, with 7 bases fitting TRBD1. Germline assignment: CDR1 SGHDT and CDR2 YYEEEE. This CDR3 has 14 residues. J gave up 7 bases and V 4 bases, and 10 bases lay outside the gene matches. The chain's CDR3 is CASSTGTVDLGYTF. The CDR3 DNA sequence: TGTGCCAGCAGCACAGGGACAGTAGACCTTGGCTACACCTTC.

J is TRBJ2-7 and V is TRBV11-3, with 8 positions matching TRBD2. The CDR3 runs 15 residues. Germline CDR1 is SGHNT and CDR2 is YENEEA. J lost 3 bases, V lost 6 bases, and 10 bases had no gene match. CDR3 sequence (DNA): TGTGCCAGCAGATATACTAGCGGAGGGCTCTACGAGCAGTACTTC. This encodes CASRYTSGGLYEQYF.

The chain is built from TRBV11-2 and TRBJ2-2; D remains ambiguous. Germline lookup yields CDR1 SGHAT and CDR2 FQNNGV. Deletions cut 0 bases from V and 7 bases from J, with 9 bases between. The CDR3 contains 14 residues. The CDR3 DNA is TGTGCCAGCAGCTTAGATACGGTGGTCGGGGAGCTGTTTTTT. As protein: CASSLDTVVGELFF.

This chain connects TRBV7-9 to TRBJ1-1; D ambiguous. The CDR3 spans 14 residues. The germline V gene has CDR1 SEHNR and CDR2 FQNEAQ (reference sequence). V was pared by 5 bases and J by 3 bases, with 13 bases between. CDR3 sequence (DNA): TGTGCCAGCAGCCGGGATACTTTGGACACTGAAGCTTTCTTT. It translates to CASSRDTLDTEAFF.